This TCR beta chain was sequenced in a study of blood T cell repertoires in COVID-19. Study context: Acute and convalescent COVID-19 samples came from the United States, Italy and Spain. From T cells, B-cell-depleted T cells, or PBMCs came the material, which was cDNA or gDNA.

The CDR3 totals 15 residues. Trimming took 5 bases from V and 2 from J; bases not matched to a gene: 8. Germline V gives CDR1 SGHTA, CDR2 FQGTGA. Authors' analysis steps: The assay estimated nucleated cells by amplifying reference gene primers. Method: immunoSEQ multiplex PCR; TCRdb's copy keeps in-frame clones and lacks some. Clone size and V and J calls were adopted from that table, with D and trimming inferred from the DNA. The sample holds about 95,000 clones, approximately 89% seen once. This chain links TRBV7-3 with TRBJ1-1; 7 positions agree with TRBD1. Input material: peripheral blood. This clonotype was sampled from a human donor in a cohort sampled during active COVID-19. This chain's CDR3 is CASSPWDSSNTEAFF. The CDR3 DNA reads as TGTGCCAGCAGCCCATGGGACAGCTCAAACACTGAAGCTTTCTTT.